Sequencing of this T cell receptor beta chain was carried out in a study of T cells after somatic rescue of genetic block. Germline CDR1 GTSNPN, CDR2 SVGIG (reference sequence). The CDR3 has 15 residues. V was trimmed by 1 base and J by 2 bases, leaving 13 bases between them. Generated by immunoSEQ multiplex PCR, the TCRdb table keeps only in-frame clones and is missing some. The data contain 110,000 or so clones, 85% to 95% of them seen just once; the ten biggest clones take up approximately 1.5%. The sequence came from a woman between 18 and 29 years old. V and J are TRBV30 and TRBJ2-3; D tentatively fits TRBD1 or TRBD2 (6 bases each). Sequenced material: peripheral blood mononuclear cells (PBMCs). CDR3 region: CAWSEWGAPTDTQYF. In nucleotides, the CDR3 is TGTGCCTGGAGTGAGTGGGGGGCCCCCACAGATACGCAGTATTTT. The full variable domain, its missing parts supplied by reference TRBV30 and TRBJ2-3, is SQTIHQWPATLVQPVGSPLSLECTVEGTSNPNLYWYRQAAGRGLQLLFYSVGIGQISSEVPQNLSASRPQDRQFILSSKKLLLSDSGFYLCAWSEWGAPTDTQYFGPGTRLTVL.